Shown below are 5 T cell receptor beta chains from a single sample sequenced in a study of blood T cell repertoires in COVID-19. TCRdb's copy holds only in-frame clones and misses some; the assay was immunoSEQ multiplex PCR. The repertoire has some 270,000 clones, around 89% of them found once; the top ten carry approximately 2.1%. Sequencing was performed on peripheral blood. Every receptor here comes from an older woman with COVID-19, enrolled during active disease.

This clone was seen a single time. The CDR3 bases are TGTGCCAGCAGTGAAGCGAGCGGGGGGCAGAACACCGGGGAGCTGTTTTTT. It codes for CASSEASGGQNTGELFF. The V and J genes are TRBV6-1 and TRBJ2-2, with 9 bases lining up with TRBD2. This CDR3 has 17 residues. Germline V gene data show CDR1 as MNHNS and CDR2 as SASEGT. V lost 0 bases to trimming and J lost 1 base; unmatched junction nucleotides: 3.

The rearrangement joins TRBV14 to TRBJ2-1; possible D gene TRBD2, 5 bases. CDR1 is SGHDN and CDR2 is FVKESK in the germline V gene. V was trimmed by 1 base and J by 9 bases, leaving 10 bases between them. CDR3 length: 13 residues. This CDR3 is CASSQAARGEQFF. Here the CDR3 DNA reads TGTGCCAGCAGCCAAGCCGCCCGGGGTGAGCAGTTCTTC.

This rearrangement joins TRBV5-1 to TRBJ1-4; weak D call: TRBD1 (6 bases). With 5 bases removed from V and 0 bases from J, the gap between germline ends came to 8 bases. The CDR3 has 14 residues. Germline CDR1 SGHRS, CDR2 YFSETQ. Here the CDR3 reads CASSGQPTNEKLFF. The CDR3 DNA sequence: TGCGCCAGCAGTGGACAGCCAACTAATGAAAAACTGTTTTTT.

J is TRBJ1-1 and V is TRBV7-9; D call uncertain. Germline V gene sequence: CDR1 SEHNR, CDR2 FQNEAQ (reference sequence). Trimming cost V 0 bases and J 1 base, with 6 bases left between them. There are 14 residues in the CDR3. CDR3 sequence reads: CASSLARTNTEAFF. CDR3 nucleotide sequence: TGTGCCAGCAGCTTAGCCAGAACGAACACTGAAGCTTTCTTT.

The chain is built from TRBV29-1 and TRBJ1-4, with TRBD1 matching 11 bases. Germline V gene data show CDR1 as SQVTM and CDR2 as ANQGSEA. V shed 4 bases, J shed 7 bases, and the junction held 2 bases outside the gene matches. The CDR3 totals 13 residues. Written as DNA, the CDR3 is TGCAGCGTTGGGACAGGGGGCTCTGAAAAACTGTTTTTT. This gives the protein CSVGTGGSEKLFF.